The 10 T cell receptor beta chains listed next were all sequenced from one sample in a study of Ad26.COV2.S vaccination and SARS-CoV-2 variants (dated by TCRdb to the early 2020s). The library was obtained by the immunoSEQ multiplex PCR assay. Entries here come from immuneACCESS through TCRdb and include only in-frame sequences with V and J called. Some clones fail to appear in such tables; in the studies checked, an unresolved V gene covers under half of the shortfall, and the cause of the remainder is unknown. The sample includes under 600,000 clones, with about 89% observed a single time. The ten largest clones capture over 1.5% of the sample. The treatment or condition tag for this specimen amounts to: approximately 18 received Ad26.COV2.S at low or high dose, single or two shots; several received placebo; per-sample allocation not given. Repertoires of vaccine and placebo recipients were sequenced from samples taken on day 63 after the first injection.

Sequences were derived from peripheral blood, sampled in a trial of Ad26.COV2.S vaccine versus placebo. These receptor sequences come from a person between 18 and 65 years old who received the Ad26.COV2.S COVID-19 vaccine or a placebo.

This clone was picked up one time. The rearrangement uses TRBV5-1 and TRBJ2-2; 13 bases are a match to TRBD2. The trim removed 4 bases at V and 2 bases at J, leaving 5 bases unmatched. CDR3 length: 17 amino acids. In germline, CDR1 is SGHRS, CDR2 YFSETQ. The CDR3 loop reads CASSRGLAGINTGELFF. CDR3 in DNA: TGCGCCAGCAGCCGGGGACTAGCGGGGATAAACACCGGGGAGCTGTTTTTT.

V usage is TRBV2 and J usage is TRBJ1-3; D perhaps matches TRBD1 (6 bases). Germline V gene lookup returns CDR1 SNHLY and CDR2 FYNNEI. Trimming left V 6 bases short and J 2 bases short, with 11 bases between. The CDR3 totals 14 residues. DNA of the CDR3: TGTGCCAGCAGGTCCGAGGGGGCTGGAAACACCATATATTTT. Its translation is CASRSEGAGNTIYF.

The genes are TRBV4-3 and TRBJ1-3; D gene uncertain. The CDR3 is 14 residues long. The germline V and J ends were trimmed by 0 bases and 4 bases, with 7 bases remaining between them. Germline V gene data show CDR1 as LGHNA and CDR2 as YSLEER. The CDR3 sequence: CASSQDRSGNTIYF. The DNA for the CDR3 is TGCGCCAGCAGCCAAGATCGTTCGGGAAACACCATATATTTT.

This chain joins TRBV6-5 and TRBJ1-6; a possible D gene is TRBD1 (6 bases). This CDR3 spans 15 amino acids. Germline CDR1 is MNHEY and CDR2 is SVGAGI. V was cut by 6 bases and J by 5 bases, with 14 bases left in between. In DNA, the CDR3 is TGTGCCAGCAGCAAAACAGGGCCGAATAATTCACCCCTCCACTTT. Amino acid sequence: CASSKTGPNNSPLHF.

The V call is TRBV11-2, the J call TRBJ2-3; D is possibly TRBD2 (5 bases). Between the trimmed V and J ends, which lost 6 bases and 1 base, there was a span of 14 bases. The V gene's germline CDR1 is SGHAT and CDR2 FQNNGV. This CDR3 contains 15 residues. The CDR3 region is CASSRLSAGTDTQYF. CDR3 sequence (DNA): TGTGCCAGCAGTCGACTGTCAGCGGGCACAGATACGCAGTATTTT.

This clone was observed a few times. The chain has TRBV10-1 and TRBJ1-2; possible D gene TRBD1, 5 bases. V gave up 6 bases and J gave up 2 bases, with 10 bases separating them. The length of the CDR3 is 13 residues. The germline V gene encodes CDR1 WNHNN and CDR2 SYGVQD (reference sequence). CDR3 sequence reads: CASRQEKNYGYTF. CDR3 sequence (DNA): TGCGCCAGCAGACAGGAAAAGAACTATGGCTACACCTTC.

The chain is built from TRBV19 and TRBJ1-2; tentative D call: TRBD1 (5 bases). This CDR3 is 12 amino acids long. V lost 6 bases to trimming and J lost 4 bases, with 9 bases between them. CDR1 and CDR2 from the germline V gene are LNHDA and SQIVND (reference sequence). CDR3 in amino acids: CASRGGSYGYTF. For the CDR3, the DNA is TGTGCCAGTAGGGGGGGGTCCTATGGCTACACCTTC.

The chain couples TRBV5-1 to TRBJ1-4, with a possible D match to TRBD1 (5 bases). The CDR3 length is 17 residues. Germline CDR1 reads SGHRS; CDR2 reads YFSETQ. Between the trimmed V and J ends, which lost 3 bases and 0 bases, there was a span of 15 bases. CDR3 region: CASSWGRTIATNEKLFF. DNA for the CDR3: TGCGCCAGCAGCTGGGGACGGACGATTGCAACTAATGAAAAACTGTTTTTT.

In DNA form, the CDR3 reads TGTGCCAGCAGCCAAACGGGGGGACCCTACAATGAGCAGTTCTTC. This codes for CASSQTGGPYNEQFF. The rearrangement links TRBV28 to TRBJ2-1; 7 positions agree with TRBD2. V was pared by 6 bases and J by 2 bases, with 7 bases of the junction left unmatched. Germline loops: CDR1 MDHEN, CDR2 SYDVKM. CDR3 length equals 15 residues.

The CDR3 DNA reads as TGTGCCAGCTCCGGATCGGTGTCGAACACTGAAGCTTTCTTT. This encodes CASSGSVSNTEAFF. The chain employs TRBV2 and TRBJ1-1; D ambiguous. This CDR3 is built from 14 residues. Germline assignment: CDR1 SNHLY and CDR2 FYNNEI. The germline V and J ends were trimmed by 8 bases and 1 base, with 14 bases remaining between them. The full variable domain, rest sourced from reference TRBV2 and TRBJ1-1, is EPEVTQTPSHQVTQMGQEVILRCVPISNHLYFYWYRQILGQKVEFLVSFYNNEISEKSEIFDDQFSVERPDGSNFTLKIRSTKLEDSAMYFCASSGSVSNTEAFFGQGTRLTVV.